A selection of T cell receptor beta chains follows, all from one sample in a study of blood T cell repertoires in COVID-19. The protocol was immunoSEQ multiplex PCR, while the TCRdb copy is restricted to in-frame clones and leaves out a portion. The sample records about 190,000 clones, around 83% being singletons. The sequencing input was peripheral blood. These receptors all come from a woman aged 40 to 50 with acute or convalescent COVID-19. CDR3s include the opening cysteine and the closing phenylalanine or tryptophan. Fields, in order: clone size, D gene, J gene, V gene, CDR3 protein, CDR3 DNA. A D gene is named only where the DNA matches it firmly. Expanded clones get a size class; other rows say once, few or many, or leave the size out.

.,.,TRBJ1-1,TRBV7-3,CASSLRRGRTEAFF,TGTGCCAGCAGCTTACGCAGGGGTCGGACTGAAGCTTTCTTT
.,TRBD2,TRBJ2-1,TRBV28,CASSSRLAGSFNEQFF,TGTGCCAGCAGTTCTAGACTAGCGGGGAGCTTCAATGAGCAGTTCTTC
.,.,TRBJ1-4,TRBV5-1,CASSLAGGQLDNEKLFF,TGCGCCAGCAGCTTGGCCGGCGGGCAGTTAGACAATGAAAAACTGTTTTTT
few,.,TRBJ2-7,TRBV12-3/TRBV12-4,CASTFTVSYEQYF,TGTGCCAGCACCTTCACTGTTTCCTACGAGCAGTACTTC
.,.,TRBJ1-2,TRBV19,CASSISAADYGYTF,TGTGCCAGTAGTATCTCTGCCGCAGACTATGGCTACACCTTC
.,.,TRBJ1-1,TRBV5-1,CASSHGDGMNTEAFF,TGCGCCAGCAGCCACGGAGACGGAATGAACACTGAAGCTTTCTTT
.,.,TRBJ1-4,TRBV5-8,CASSPGRITNEKLFF,TGTGCCAGCAGCCCCGGGAGAATCACTAATGAAAAACTGTTTTTT
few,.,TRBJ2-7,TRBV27,CASSLSGGIDYEQYF,TGTGCCAGCAGTTTATCGGGAGGAATTGACTACGAGCAGTACTTC
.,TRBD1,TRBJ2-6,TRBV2,CAIRGDRVSGANVLTF,TGTGCTATAAGAGGGGACAGGGTCTCTGGGGCCAACGTCCTGACTTTC
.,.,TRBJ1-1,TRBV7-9,CASSLFGGRTEAFF,TGTGCCAGCAGCTTATTTGGGGGCAGGACTGAAGCTTTCTTT
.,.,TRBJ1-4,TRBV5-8,CASSLVSVGRNEKLFF,TGTGCCAGCAGCTTGGTCTCAGTGGGGCGAAATGAAAAACTGTTTTTT
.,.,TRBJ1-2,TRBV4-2,CASSQQFGATTYGYTF,TGTGCCAGCAGCCAACAGTTTGGGGCAACGACGTATGGCTACACCTTC
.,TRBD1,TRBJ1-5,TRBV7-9,CASSWDREGQPQHF,TGTGCCAGCAGCTGGGACAGGGAAGGACAGCCCCAGCATTTT
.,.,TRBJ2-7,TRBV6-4,CATLTGAGGTYEQYF,TGTGCCACCCTTACCGGGGCAGGGGGGACCTACGAGCAGTACTTC
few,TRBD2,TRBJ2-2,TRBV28,CASNRPGGPGELFF,TGTGCCAGCAACCGCCCGGGGGGGCCCGGGGAGCTGTTTTTT
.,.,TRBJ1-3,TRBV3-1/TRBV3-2,CASSQGWAGGGNTIYF,TGTGCCAGCAGCCAAGGGTGGGCAGGAGGCGGAAACACCATATATTTT
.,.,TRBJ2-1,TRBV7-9,CASIRGSSYNEQFF,TGTGCCAGCATTCGGGGGAGCTCCTACAATGAGCAGTTCTTC
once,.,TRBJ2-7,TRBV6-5,CASRRQTESYEQYF,TGTGCCAGCAGGCGACAGACCGAGTCCTACGAGCAGTACTTC
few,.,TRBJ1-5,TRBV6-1,CASSEVAAPRPQHF,TGTGCCAGCAGTGAAGTAGCGGCGCCACGGCCCCAGCATTTT
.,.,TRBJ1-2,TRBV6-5,CASKGGPGRVLDTF,TGTGCCAGCAAGGGCGGGCCAGGGAGGGTACTTGACACCTTC
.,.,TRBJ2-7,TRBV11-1,CASSFSGAYEQYF,TGTGCCAGCAGCTTTTCCGGTGCCTACGAGCAGTACTTC
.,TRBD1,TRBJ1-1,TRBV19,CASLLSSRGRNTEAFF,TGTGCCAGTCTCCTTTCGAGCAGGGGGCGGAACACTGAAGCTTTCTTT
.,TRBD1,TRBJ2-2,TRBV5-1,CASSSTGTDTGELFF,TGCGCCAGCAGCTCGACCGGGACAGACACCGGGGAGCTGTTTTTT
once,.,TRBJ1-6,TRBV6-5,CASRETGSYNSPLHF,TGTGCCAGCAGGGAGACAGGTTCCTATAATTCACCCCTCCACTTT